The T cell receptor (beta chain) under discussion was sequenced for a study of siplizumab effects on memory and regulatory T cells. Points from the study as a whole: With siplizumab, Treg-derived clones averaged approximately 66% of mappable alloreactive CD4+ clones, versus more than 25% in controls. Among alloreactive clones, only a minor fraction mapped to unstimulated subsets. Confirmation that proliferating Tregs from siplizumab cultures had suppressive function was not obtained.

Assays covered approximately 100,000 TCR templates per sample. Sequencing used immunoSEQ multiplex PCR; TCRdb keeps in-frame clones, though not all of them. The table records 55,000 to 70,000 clones, approximately 95% of them present only once. As to this clone: As yet, its antigen is unknown.

This CDR3 spans 15 amino acids. Germline V gives CDR1 MDHEN, CDR2 SYDVKM. The V and J ends lost 6 bases and 6 bases respectively, with 17 bases between them. V is TRBV28 and J is TRBJ1-4, with TRBD1 as a possible D gene (6 bases). This receptor was taken from a human donor in good health. Sequenced sample: CD8+ T cells sorted from blood. The CDR3 sequence is CASSDYTGPDEKLFF. DNA for the CDR3: TGTGCCAGCAGCGATTATACAGGGCCCGATGAAAAACTGTTTTTT.